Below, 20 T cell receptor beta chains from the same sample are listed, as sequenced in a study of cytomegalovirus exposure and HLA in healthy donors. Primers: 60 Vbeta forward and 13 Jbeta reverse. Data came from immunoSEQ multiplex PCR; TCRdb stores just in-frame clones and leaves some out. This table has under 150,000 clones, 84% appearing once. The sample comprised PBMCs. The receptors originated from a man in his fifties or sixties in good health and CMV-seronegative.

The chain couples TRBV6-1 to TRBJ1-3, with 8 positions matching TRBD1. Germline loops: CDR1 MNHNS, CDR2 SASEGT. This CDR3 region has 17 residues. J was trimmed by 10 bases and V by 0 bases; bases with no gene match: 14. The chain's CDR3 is CASSEARDRLPLGTIYF. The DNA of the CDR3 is TGTGCCAGCAGTGAAGCGCGGGACAGGCTACCCTTGGGGACCATATATTTT.

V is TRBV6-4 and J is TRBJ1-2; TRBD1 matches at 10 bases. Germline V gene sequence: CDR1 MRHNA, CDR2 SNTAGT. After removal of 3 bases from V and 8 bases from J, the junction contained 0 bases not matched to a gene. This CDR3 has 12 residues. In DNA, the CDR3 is TGTGCCAGCAGTGAGGGACAGGGGGGCTACACCTTC. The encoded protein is CASSEGQGGYTF.

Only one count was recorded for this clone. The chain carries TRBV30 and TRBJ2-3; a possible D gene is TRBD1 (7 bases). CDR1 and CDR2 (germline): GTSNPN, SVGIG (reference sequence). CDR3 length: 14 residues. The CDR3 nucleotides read TGTGCGGCGGGACAGTCGGTACACACAGATACGCAGTATTTT. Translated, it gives CAAGQSVHTDTQYF.

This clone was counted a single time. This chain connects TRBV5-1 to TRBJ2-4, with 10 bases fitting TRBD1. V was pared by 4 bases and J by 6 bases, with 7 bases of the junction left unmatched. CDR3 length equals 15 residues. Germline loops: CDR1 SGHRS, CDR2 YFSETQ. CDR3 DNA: TGCGCCAGCAGCCCCGGGACAGGGGAGGGAAACATTCAGTACTTC. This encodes CASSPGTGEGNIQYF.

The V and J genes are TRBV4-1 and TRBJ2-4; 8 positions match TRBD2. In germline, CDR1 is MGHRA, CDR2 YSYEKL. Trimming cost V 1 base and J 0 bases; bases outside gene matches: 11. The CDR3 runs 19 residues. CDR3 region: CASSQAPLAGPLAKNIQYF. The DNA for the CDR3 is TGCGCCAGCAGCCAAGCGCCTTTAGCGGGGCCCTTAGCCAAAAACATTCAGTACTTC.

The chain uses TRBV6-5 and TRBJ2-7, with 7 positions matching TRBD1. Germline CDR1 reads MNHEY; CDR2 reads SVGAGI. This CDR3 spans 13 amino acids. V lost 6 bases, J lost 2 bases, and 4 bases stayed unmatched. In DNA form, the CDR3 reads TGTGCCAGCAGACAGGGGATCCCCTACGAGCAGTACTTC. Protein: CASRQGIPYEQYF.

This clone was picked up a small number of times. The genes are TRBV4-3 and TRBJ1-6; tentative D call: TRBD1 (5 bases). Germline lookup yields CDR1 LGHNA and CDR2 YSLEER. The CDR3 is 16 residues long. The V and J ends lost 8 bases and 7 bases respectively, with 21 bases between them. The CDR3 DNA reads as TGCGCCAGCGGGCGGAGGGGAAGCTTAAACAATTCACCCCTCCACTTT. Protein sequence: CASGRRGSLNNSPLHF.

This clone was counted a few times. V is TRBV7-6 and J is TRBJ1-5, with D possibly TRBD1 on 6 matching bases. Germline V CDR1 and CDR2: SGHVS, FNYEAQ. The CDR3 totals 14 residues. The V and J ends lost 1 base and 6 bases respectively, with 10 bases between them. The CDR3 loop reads CASSLEQGGQPQHF. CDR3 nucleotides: TGTGCCAGCAGCTTAGAACAGGGCGGTCAGCCCCAGCATTTT.

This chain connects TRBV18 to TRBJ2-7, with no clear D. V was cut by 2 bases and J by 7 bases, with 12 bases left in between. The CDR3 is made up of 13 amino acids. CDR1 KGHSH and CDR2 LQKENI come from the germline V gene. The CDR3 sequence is CASSPARLAEQYF. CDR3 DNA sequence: TGTGCCAGCTCACCAGCCCGTTTAGCTGAGCAGTACTTC.

CDR3 protein: CASSFAGNQPQHF. In DNA, the CDR3 is TGTGCCAGTAGTTTTGCAGGGAATCAGCCCCAGCATTTT. The V and J genes are TRBV19 and TRBJ1-5; possibly TRBD1 for D (5 bases). Germline CDR1 reads LNHDA; CDR2 reads SQIVND (reference sequence). The V gene lost 5 bases and the J gene lost 4 bases, with 9 bases spanning the gap. The CDR3 is made up of 13 amino acids. Filled out from reference TRBV19 and TRBJ1-5, the complete variable domain reads DGGITQSPKYLFRKEGQNVTLSCEQNLNHDAMYWYRQDPGQGLRLIYYSQIVNDFQKGDIAEGYSVSREKKESFPLTVTSAQKNPTAFYLCASSFAGNQPQHFGDGTRLSIL.

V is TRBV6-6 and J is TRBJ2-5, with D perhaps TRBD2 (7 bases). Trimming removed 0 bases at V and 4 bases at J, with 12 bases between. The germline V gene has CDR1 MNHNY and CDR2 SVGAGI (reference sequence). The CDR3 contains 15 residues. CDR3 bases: TGTGCCAGCAGTTACTCGGGGGGGGGCGGAGAGACCCAGTACTTC. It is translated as CASSYSGGGGETQYF.

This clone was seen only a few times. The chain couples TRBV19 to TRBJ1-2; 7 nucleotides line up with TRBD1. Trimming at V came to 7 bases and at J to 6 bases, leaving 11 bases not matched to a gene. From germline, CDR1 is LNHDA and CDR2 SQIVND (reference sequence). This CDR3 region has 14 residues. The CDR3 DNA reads TGTGCCAGTACCAACCGGGACAGAAGTGATGGCTACACCTTC. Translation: CASTNRDRSDGYTF.

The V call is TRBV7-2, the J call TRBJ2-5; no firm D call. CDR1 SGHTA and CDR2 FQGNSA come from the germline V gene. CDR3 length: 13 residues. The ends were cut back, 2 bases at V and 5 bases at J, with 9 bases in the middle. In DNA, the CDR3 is TGTGCCAGCAGCTTAAGCACCGGGGAGACCCAGTACTTC. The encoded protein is CASSLSTGETQYF. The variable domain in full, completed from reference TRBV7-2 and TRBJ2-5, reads GAGVSQSPSNKVTEKGKDVELRCDPISGHTALYWYRQSLGQGLEFLIYFQGNSAPDKSGLPSDRFSAERTGGSVSTLTIQRTQQEDSAVYLCASSLSTGETQYFGPGTRLLVL.

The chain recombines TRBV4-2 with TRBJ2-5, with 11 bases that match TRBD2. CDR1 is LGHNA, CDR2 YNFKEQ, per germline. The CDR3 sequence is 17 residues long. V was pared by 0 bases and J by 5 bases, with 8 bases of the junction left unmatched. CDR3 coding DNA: TGTGCCAGCAGCCAAGATCATAGCGGGGGGGCCGGGGAGACCCAGTACTTC. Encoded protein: CASSQDHSGGAGETQYF.

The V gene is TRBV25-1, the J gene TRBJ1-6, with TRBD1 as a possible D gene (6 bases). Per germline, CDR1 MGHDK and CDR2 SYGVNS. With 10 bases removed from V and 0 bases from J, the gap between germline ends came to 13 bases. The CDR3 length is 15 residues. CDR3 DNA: TGTGCCAACCGCGACAGGAGCTCCTATAATTCACCCCTCCACTTT. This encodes CANRDRSSYNSPLHF.

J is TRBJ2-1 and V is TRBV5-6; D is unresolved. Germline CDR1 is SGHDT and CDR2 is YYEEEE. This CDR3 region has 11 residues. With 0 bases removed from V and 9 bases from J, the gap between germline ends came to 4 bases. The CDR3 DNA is TGTGCCAGCAGCTTGGTGAGTGAGCAGTTCTTC. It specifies CASSLVSEQFF.

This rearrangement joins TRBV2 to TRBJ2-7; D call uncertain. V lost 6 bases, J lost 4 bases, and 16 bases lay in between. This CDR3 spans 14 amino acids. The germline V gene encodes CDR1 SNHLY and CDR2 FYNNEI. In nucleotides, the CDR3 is TGTGCCAGCAGCCCTCTAGGAGCCCCTTACGAGCAGTACTTC. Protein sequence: CASSPLGAPYEQYF.

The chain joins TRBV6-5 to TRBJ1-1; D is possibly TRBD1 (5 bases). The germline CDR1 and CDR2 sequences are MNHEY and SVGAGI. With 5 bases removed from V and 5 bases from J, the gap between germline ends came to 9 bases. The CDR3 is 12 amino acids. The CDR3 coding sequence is TGTGCCAGCAGTCAGGGATGGACTGAAGCTTTCTTT. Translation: CASSQGWTEAFF.

The CDR3 protein is CASRRFQAPTNEKLFF. For the CDR3, the DNA is TGTGCCAGCAGACGATTTCAGGCGCCAACTAATGAAAAACTGTTTTTT. The chain uses TRBV2 and TRBJ1-4; no definite D call. Germline-derived CDR1 and CDR2 are SNHLY and FYNNEI. V was cut by 6 bases and J by 0 bases, with 14 bases left in between. The CDR3 is 16 amino acids.

CDR3 residues: CASSHGRGETKNIQYF. CDR3 DNA sequence: TGCGCCAGCAGCCACGGGCGGGGAGAGACGAAAAACATTCAGTACTTC. This chain joins TRBV4-1 and TRBJ2-4; weak D call: TRBD2 (6 bases). Between the trimmed V and J ends, which lost 3 bases and 4 bases, there was a span of 16 bases. Germline V lookup: CDR1 MGHRA, CDR2 YSYEKL. The CDR3 length is 16 residues.